This TCR beta chain was obtained from a study of blood T cell repertoires in COVID-19. Study in general: From T cells, B-cell-depleted T cells, or PBMCs came the material, which was cDNA or gDNA.

V gave up 3 bases and J gave up 2 bases; unmatched junction bases: 12. Germline CDR1 is MGHRA and CDR2 is YSYEKL. The CDR3 loop spans 17 amino acids. As handled by the study authors: Reference gene primer amplification gave estimated nucleated cell counts. Here immunoSEQ multiplex PCR was the method, and the copy in TCRdb shows in-frame clones only, minus some. V and J calls and clone size come straight from that table; D and trimming were deduced from the DNA. The repertoire holds some 91,000 clones, with about 80% as singletons. Input material: peripheral blood. V gene TRBV4-1 combines with J gene TRBJ2-5; 7 nucleotides align to TRBD1. The source is a man between 65 and 79 years old with acute or convalescent COVID-19. CDR3 nucleotides: TGCGCCAGCAGCCAGGTTCCGGTGGGACAGCTTCAAGAGACCCAGTACTTC. Translation gives CASSQVPVGQLQETQYF.